These 30 T cell receptor beta chains came from one sample sequenced in a study of cytomegalovirus exposure and HLA in healthy donors. The study ran its PCR with 60 Vbeta and 13 Jbeta primers. TCRdb's copy holds only in-frame clones and misses some; the assay was immunoSEQ multiplex PCR. The sample shows under 120,000 clones, 60% to 75% of them seen only once. What was sequenced was PBMCs. The receptors stem from a man between 40 and 49 years old in good health and CMV-seropositive.

The chain is built from TRBV9 and TRBJ2-1, with 8 bases lining up with TRBD2. CDR3 length equals 15 residues. Germline assignment: CDR1 SGDLS and CDR2 YYNGEE. V was clipped by 1 base and J by 3 bases; unmatched bases: 3. This CDR3 reads CASSVLAGGYNEQFF. The CDR3 DNA sequence: TGTGCCAGCAGCGTACTTGCGGGAGGCTACAATGAGCAGTTCTTC. The full variable domain, its missing parts supplied by reference TRBV9 and TRBJ2-1, is DSGVTQTPKHLITATGQRVTLRCSPRSGDLSVYWYQQSLDQGLQFLIQYYNGEERAKGNILERFSAQQFPDLHSELNLSSLELGDSALYFCASSVLAGGYNEQFFGPGTRLTVL.

The rearrangement links TRBV7-3 to TRBJ2-3, with 7 bases matching TRBD2. V was pared by 5 bases and J by 7 bases, with 6 bases of the junction left unmatched. The CDR3 has 13 residues. Looked up from germline, CDR1 is SGHTA and CDR2 is FQGTGA. CDR3 nucleotide sequence: TGTGCCAGCAGCGAGACTAGCTCCTATACGCAGTATTTT. Protein: CASSETSSYTQYF.

The V call is TRBV9, the J call TRBJ2-2; TRBD2 agrees at 8 bases. CDR1 is SGDLS and CDR2 is YYNGEE in the germline V gene. Trimming took 4 bases from V and 5 from J; bases not matched to a gene: 10. CDR3 length: 16 residues. CDR3 residues: CASSYPGGLGTGELFF. CDR3 in DNA: TGTGCCAGCAGCTACCCGGGGGGGTTGGGGACCGGGGAGCTGTTTTTT.

The J gene is TRBJ1-4, the V gene TRBV10-3, with D possibly being TRBD1 (5 bases). The CDR3 runs to 13 residues. Germline V gene data show CDR1 as ENHRY and CDR2 as SYGVKD. V lost 2 bases and J lost 7, with 8 bases in between. The CDR3 DNA is TGTGCCATCAGTGAGCAGGGAGGTGAAAAACTGTTTTTT. Its protein product is CAISEQGGEKLFF.

This clone was detected a few times. The chain joins TRBV27 to TRBJ1-2; D is unclear. V lost 8 bases to trimming and J lost 5 bases, with 15 bases between them. Germline loops: CDR1 MNHEY, CDR2 SMNVEV (reference sequence). This CDR3 region has 13 residues. CDR3 coding DNA: TGTGCCAGCTCGGCGGCGCTGGATTATGGCTACACCTTC. It translates to CASSAALDYGYTF.

V and J are TRBV11-2 and TRBJ2-3, with 10 bases aligning to TRBD2. V lost 0 bases, J lost 6 bases, and 6 bases stayed unmatched. In germline, CDR1 is SGHAT, CDR2 FQNNGV. The CDR3 covers 16 residues. The DNA of the CDR3 is TGTGCCAGCAGCTTAGAAGAGCGGGAGGGAGTCGATACGCAGTATTTT. Translated, it gives CASSLEEREGVDTQYF.

The chain combines TRBV18 with TRBJ2-7; 10 nucleotides match TRBD2. The junction had 4 bases not matched to a gene; V was cut back by 2 bases and J by 3 bases. This CDR3 region has 15 residues. Germline V gene data show CDR1 as KGHSH and CDR2 as LQKENI. CDR3 region: CASSPGSGRVYEQYF. The CDR3 DNA reads as TGTGCCAGCTCACCAGGGAGCGGGAGGGTCTACGAGCAGTACTTC.

The gene calls are TRBV2 and TRBJ2-1, with 9 bases that match TRBD2. The V segment lost 4 bases and the J segment 7 bases; nucleotides outside the gene matches: 8. This CDR3 spans 15 amino acids. Per the germline V gene, CDR1 is SNHLY and CDR2 is FYNNEI. The CDR3 loop is CASSGHEREVNEQFF. The CDR3 DNA reads TGTGCCAGCAGTGGCCACGAGCGGGAGGTTAATGAGCAGTTCTTC. The whole variable domain, remainder taken from reference TRBV2 and TRBJ2-1, is EPEVTQTPSHQVTQMGQEVILRCVPISNHLYFYWYRQILGQKVEFLVSFYNNEISEKSEIFDDQFSVERPDGSNFTLKIRSTKLEDSAMYFCASSGHEREVNEQFFGPGTRLTVL.

V is TRBV19 and J is TRBJ2-3; 7 bases agree with TRBD2. J was trimmed by 4 bases and V by 3 bases; bases with no gene match: 7. The CDR3 consists of 15 residues. Germline-derived CDR1 and CDR2 are LNHDA and SQIVND (reference sequence). This chain's CDR3 is CASSIDTSAADTQYF. The CDR3 region has the DNA TGTGCCAGTAGTATCGATACTAGCGCTGCAGATACGCAGTATTTT.

The chain links TRBV27 to TRBJ2-7; 12 bases map to TRBD2. Germline V gene data show CDR1 as MNHEY and CDR2 as SMNVEV (reference sequence). V shed 8 bases, J shed 4 bases, and the junction held 3 bases outside the gene matches. This CDR3 contains 13 residues. CDR3 DNA: TGTGCCAGCGGGGGACTAGCGGGTTACGAGCAGTACTTC. Amino acids: CASGGLAGYEQYF.

A few counts support this clone. The rearrangement uses TRBV6-1 and TRBJ2-7, with 7 bases aligning to TRBD1. In germline, CDR1 is MNHNS, CDR2 SASEGT. The V segment lost 7 bases and the J segment 1 base; nucleotides outside the gene matches: 7. The length of the CDR3 is 14 residues. The CDR3 is CASTPRGKSYEQYF. The CDR3 region has the DNA TGTGCCAGCACCCCCAGGGGGAAGTCCTACGAGCAGTACTTC.

The rearrangement uses TRBV27 and TRBJ2-2; TRBD2 matches at 8 bases. The CDR3 runs to 17 residues. After removal of 10 bases from V and 5 bases from J, the junction contained 18 bases not matched to a gene. CDR1 MNHEY and CDR2 SMNVEV come from the germline V gene (reference sequence). CDR3 sequence (DNA): TGTGCCACCTCACTGGGGGTAGCGGGAAGGGATACCGGGGAGCTGTTTTTT. The encoded protein is CATSLGVAGRDTGELFF.

J is TRBJ2-7 and V is TRBV30; TRBD2 might be the D (5 bases). The CDR3 has 14 amino acids. V lost 3 bases and J lost 0, with 12 bases in between. CDR1 is GTSNPN and CDR2 is SVGIG in the germline V gene (reference sequence). The CDR3 DNA follows: TGTGCCTGGAGGGGCGGGCTTTACTCCTACGAGCAGTACTTC. It translates to CAWRGGLYSYEQYF. The full variable domain, in which reference TRBV30 and TRBJ2-7 provide the parts outside the CDR3, is SQTIHQWPATLVQPVGSPLSLECTVEGTSNPNLYWYRQAAGRGLQLLFYSVGIGQISSEVPQNLSASRPQDRQFILSSKKLLLSDSGFYLCAWRGGLYSYEQYFGPGTRLTVT.

The V call is TRBV5-6, the J call TRBJ1-3; D is ambiguous. Per the germline V gene, CDR1 is SGHDT and CDR2 is YYEEEE. This CDR3 spans 13 amino acids. V dropped 5 bases and J dropped 2 bases, with 8 bases sitting between them. CDR3 residues: CASRAAAGNTIYF. The CDR3 DNA follows: TGTGCCAGCAGAGCGGCGGCTGGAAACACCATATATTTT.

The gene calls are TRBV2 and TRBJ2-5; 7 bases are a match to TRBD2. The CDR3 is 16 amino acids. Losses at the gene ends were 6 bases for V and 3 bases for J; bases not matched to a gene: 13. Germline V gene lookup returns CDR1 SNHLY and CDR2 FYNNEI. The CDR3 DNA is TGTGCCAGCAGAAGGTCGTGGGCGGGAGCTGAAGAGACCCAGTACTTC. Its protein product is CASRRSWAGAEETQYF. The variable domain in full, with the rest retrieved from reference TRBV2 and TRBJ2-5, is EPEVTQTPSHQVTQMGQEVILRCVPISNHLYFYWYRQILGQKVEFLVSFYNNEISEKSEIFDDQFSVERPDGSNFTLKIRSTKLEDSAMYFCASRRSWAGAEETQYFGPGTRLLVL.

This clone appeared once. This chain uses TRBV2 with TRBJ1-2; 7 bases line up with TRBD1. The J segment lost 8 bases and the V segment lost 11 bases, leaving 17 bases of the junction unmatched. In germline, CDR1 is SNHLY, CDR2 FYNNEI. The CDR3 loop spans 14 amino acids. CDR3 loop: CASTRGQSNRGYTF. For the CDR3, the DNA is TGTGCCTCCACCAGGGGACAGTCCAATAGAGGCTACACCTTC.

This sequence joins TRBV5-8 and TRBJ1-5; 7 nucleotides agree with TRBD1. The junction had 5 bases not matched to a gene; V was cut back by 0 bases and J by 5 bases. This CDR3 has 15 amino acids. CDR1 and CDR2 (germline): SGHTS, YDEGEE. CDR3 in amino acids: CASSLVAGGHQPQHF. Here the CDR3 DNA reads TGTGCCAGCAGCTTGGTCGCAGGGGGTCATCAGCCCCAGCATTTT.

In its sample, this clone was seen a few times. This sequence joins TRBV9 and TRBJ2-6; D perhaps matches TRBD2 (5 bases). Germline V gene data show CDR1 as SGDLS and CDR2 as YYNGEE. With 0 bases removed from V and 1 base from J, the gap between germline ends came to 5 bases. This CDR3 is 15 amino acids long. The CDR3: CASSVGGSGANVLTF. DNA for the CDR3: TGTGCCAGCAGCGTAGGCGGGTCTGGGGCCAACGTCCTGACTTTC.

The V gene is TRBV18, the J gene TRBJ2-7; D might be TRBD2 (6 bases). This CDR3 region has 16 residues. Germline CDR1 and CDR2: KGHSH and LQKENI. Trimming pared 6 bases from V and 0 bases from J, leaving 18 bases between. For the CDR3, the DNA is TGTGCCAGCTCCCGACCGGGACTTTCGCACTCCTACGAGCAGTACTTC. It encodes CASSRPGLSHSYEQYF. Supplemented by reference TRBV18 and TRBJ2-7, the full variable domain reads NAGVMQNPRHLVRRRGQEARLRCSPMKGHSHVYWYRQLPEEGLKFMVYLQKENIIDESGMPKERFSAEFPKEGPSILRIQQVVRGDSAAYFCASSRPGLSHSYEQYFGPGTRLTVT.

This clone was seen only a few times. The gene calls are TRBV4-1 and TRBJ1-2; D gene ambiguous. The V gene's germline CDR1 is MGHRA and CDR2 YSYEKL. V lost 2 bases and J lost 4, with 5 bases in between. This CDR3 is 12 amino acids long. CDR3 protein: CASSQSSYGYTF. The CDR3 nucleotides read TGCGCCAGCAGCCAATCCAGCTATGGCTACACCTTC.

This chain connects TRBV4-2 to TRBJ1-1; TRBD1 matches at 7 bases. This CDR3 spans 17 amino acids. With 1 base clipped from V and 3 bases from J, the junction kept 11 bases outside the gene matches. In germline, CDR1 is LGHNA, CDR2 YNFKEQ. The CDR3 is CASSQVKGAGGDTEAFF. The CDR3 coding sequence is TGTGCCAGCAGCCAAGTAAAGGGGGCAGGAGGGGACACTGAAGCTTTCTTT.

The chain joins TRBV6-1 to TRBJ2-7; 11 bases are shared with TRBD2. CDR3 length equals 15 residues. The trim removed 4 bases at V and 5 bases at J, leaving 7 bases unmatched. From germline, CDR1 is MNHNS and CDR2 SASEGT. The CDR3, as DNA: TGTGCCAGCAGTGTTATAGCGGGAGGGCCCGACGAGCAGTACGTC. This sequence encodes CASSVIAGGPDEQYV.

The chain employs TRBV25-1 and TRBJ2-7, with D hard to call. The germline gives CDR1 MGHDK, CDR2 SYGVNS. This CDR3 is 15 amino acids long. The ends were cut back, 9 bases at V and 1 base at J, with 19 bases in the middle. CDR3 region: CARVPPRHPSYEQYF. The DNA for the CDR3 is TGTGCCAGAGTACCCCCGAGACACCCTTCCTACGAGCAGTACTTC.

V gene TRBV5-4 combines with J gene TRBJ1-2; 7 bases are shared with TRBD1. Germline loops: CDR1 SGHNT, CDR2 YYREEE (reference sequence). The CDR3 is made up of 14 amino acids. V lost 3 bases to trimming and J lost 6 bases; unmatched junction nucleotides: 8. CDR3 coding DNA: TGTGCCAGCAGCTCACCACAGGGGTTGAATGGCTACACCTTC. It codes for CASSSPQGLNGYTF.

J is TRBJ2-2 and V is TRBV7-2, with 7 positions matching TRBD1. Germline V gene data show CDR1 as SGHTA and CDR2 as FQGNSA. V lost 6 bases and J lost 4; bases outside the gene matches: 5. This CDR3 is built from 14 residues. The CDR3 here is CASRTQGITGELFF. CDR3 nucleotides: TGTGCCAGCAGGACACAGGGGATCACCGGGGAGCTGTTTTTT.

J is TRBJ1-2 and V is TRBV15; tentative D call: TRBD1 (5 bases). This CDR3 is 18 amino acids long. Germline CDR1 is LNHNV and CDR2 is YYDKDF (reference sequence). V lost 0 bases and J 5 bases, leaving 22 bases between the germline ends. The CDR3 nucleotides read TGTGCCACCAGCAGAGATCTGTTAATGCACGACAGAGAATATGGCTACACCTTC. As protein: CATSRDLLMHDREYGYTF.

The chain has TRBV7-2 and TRBJ2-7; possible D gene TRBD2, 5 bases. CDR3 length equals 14 residues. CDR1 and CDR2 (germline): SGHTA, FQGNSA. The ends were cut back, 5 bases at V and 7 bases at J, with 18 bases in the middle. DNA of the CDR3: TGTGCCAGCAGCGTTGGGCTAGCTTCTGGTGAGCAGTACTTC. This encodes CASSVGLASGEQYF.

The chain recombines TRBV4-1 with TRBJ2-1, with TRBD2 matching 14 bases. Germline V CDR1 and CDR2: MGHRA, YSYEKL. The CDR3 spans 15 residues. The V segment lost 1 base and the J segment 7 bases; nucleotides outside the gene matches: 0. The CDR3 reads CASSQGTSGRNEQFF. For the CDR3, the DNA is TGCGCCAGCAGCCAAGGGACTAGCGGGAGGAATGAGCAGTTCTTC.

The chain joins TRBV10-3 to TRBJ2-1; TRBD2 matches 8 bases. The CDR3 runs 15 residues. The germline V gene encodes CDR1 ENHRY and CDR2 SYGVKD. V shed 0 bases and J 4 bases; nucleotides not matched to a gene: 2. The CDR3 region has the DNA TGTGCCATCAGTGAGTCGCGGGAGGTATACAATGAGCAGTTCTTC. This sequence encodes CAISESREVYNEQFF.

There are a few counts of this clone. The chain uses TRBV18 and TRBJ1-5; a possible D gene is TRBD1 (5 bases). Trimming stripped 3 bases from V and 6 bases from J, with 15 bases between. The CDR3 has 15 amino acids. The V gene's germline CDR1 is KGHSH and CDR2 LQKENI. Here the CDR3 DNA reads TGTGCCAGCTCACCTAATCCAGGGAAGAGTCAGCCCCAGCATTTT. Its translation is CASSPNPGKSQPQHF. The variable domain in full, with the rest retrieved from reference TRBV18 and TRBJ1-5, is NAGVMQNPRHLVRRRGQEARLRCSPMKGHSHVYWYRQLPEEGLKFMVYLQKENIIDESGMPKERFSAEFPKEGPSILRIQQVVRGDSAAYFCASSPNPGKSQPQHFGDGTRLSIL.